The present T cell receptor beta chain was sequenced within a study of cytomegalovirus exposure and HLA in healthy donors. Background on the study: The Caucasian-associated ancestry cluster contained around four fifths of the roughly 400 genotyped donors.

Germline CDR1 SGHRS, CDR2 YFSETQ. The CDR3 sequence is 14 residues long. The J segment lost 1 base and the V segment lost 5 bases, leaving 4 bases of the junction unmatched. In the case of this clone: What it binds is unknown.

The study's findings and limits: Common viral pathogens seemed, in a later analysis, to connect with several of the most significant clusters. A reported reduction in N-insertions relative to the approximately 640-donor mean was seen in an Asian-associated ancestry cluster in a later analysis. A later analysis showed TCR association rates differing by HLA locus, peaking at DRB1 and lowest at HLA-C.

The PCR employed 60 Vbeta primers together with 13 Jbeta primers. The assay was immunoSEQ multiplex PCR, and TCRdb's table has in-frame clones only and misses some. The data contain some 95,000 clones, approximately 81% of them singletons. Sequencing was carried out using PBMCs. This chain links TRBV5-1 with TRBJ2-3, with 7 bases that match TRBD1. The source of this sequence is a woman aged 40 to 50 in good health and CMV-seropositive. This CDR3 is CASSQGVGTDTQYF. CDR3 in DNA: TGCGCCAGCAGTCAGGGGGTAGGCACAGATACGCAGTATTTT.